This T cell receptor beta chain appears in the sequencing data of a study of T cell responses to AZD1222 COVID-19 vaccine. Study outcomes and limitations: There were mostly white British donors and more females than males, and clonal diversity was possibly underestimated.

V lost 6 bases to trimming and J lost 4 bases; unmatched junction nucleotides: 4. The germline gives CDR1 SNHLY, CDR2 FYNNEI. The CDR3 has 13 amino acids. This clone showed up just once. What it binds is not known. TCRdb keeps only in-frame clones here, not all; method: immunoSEQ multiplex PCR. The sample has 130,000 to 150,000 clones; roughly 93% are singletons. The chain carries TRBV2 and TRBJ1-1, with 8 nucleotides matching TRBD1. The source was peripheral blood, collected 28 days after the second AZD1222 dose. This clonotype was obtained from an adult who received the AZD1222 COVID-19 vaccine. The DNA for the CDR3 is TGTGCCAGCAGGGCCGGGACAGGCACTGAAGCTTTCTTT. Amino acid sequence: CASRAGTGTEAFF.